The T cell receptor (beta chain) described here comes from a study of blood T cells in healthy people across ages. Ten milliliters of peripheral blood were drawn from each donor into EDTA-treated tubes. This clonotype showed up many times. Its specificity is not known. Germline CDR1 reads MDHEN; CDR2 reads SYDVKM. The CDR3 has 13 residues. Trimming shortened V by 5 bases and J by 7 bases, and 9 bases separated the two germline ends. Through a sample-barcoded 5' primer and a J-beta primer mix, a second PCR was run for roughly 6 to 12 cycles. TCRdb redid the calling of the 5' RACE reads with MiXCR, one entry per CDR3 protein. The sample consists of approximately 810,000 distinct CDR3 sequences, 29% of them appearing once. Study results and limitations: Age advanced and TCR beta diversity per million T cells fell, roughly linearly.

This clonotype originated in an elderly woman in good health. The specimen sequenced was blood. The chain joins TRBV28 to TRBJ1-6; no clear D gene. The CDR3: CASSTDWNSPLHF. CDR3 nucleotide sequence: TGTGCCAGCAGTACAGACTGGAATTCACCCCTCCACTTT.